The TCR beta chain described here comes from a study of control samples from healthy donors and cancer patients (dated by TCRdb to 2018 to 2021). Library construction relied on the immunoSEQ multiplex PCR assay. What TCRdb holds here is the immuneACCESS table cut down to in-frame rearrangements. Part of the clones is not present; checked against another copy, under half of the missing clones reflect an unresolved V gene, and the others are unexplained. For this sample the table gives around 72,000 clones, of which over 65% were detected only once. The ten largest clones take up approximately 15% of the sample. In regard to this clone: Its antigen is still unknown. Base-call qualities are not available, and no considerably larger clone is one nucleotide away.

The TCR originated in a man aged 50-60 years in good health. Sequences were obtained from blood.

CDR3 protein: CASSLAGTANEKLFF. The DNA is TGCGCCAGCAGCTTGGCCGGGACAGCGAATGAAAAACTGTTTTTT. The rearrangement combines TRBV5-1 with TRBJ1-4, with 7 middle bases fitting TRBD1. The V end gives up 0 bases and the J end 5 bases, leaving 4 bases in the junction not matched to a gene. CDR1 and CDR2 (SGHRS, YFSETQ) derive from the germline V gene. The CDR3, from cysteine to phenylalanine, totals 15 residues. Left in the record is the CDR3 DNA by itself, 45 bases read in frame from the first base. The full variable domain, completed from the reference TRBV5-1 and TRBJ1-4 proteins outside the CDR3, reads KAGVTQTPRYLIKTRGQQVTLSCSPISGHRSVSWYQQTPGQGLQFLFEYFSETQRNKGNFPGRFSGRQFSNSRSEMNVSTLELGDSALYLCASSLAGTANEKLFFGSGTQLSVL.